This is a list of T cell receptor beta chains from one sample in a study of early T cells in non-severe SARS-CoV-2 infection. TCRdb used MiXCR to reprocess the 5' RACE reads, holding one entry per CDR3 protein. The sample has tens of thousands of distinct CDR3 sequences, around 10% seen once. Sequences were derived from whole blood, sampled at baseline. The receptors stem from an adult who was a healthcare worker with PCR-confirmed SARS-CoV-2 infection or an uninfected control (not recorded which). The CDR3 runs from the conserved cysteine through the conserved F or W.

j_gene,v_gene,CDR3aa
TRBJ2-3,TRBV6-5,CASSYGYSGTVPDTQYF
TRBJ1-5,TRBV19,CASTPDGTNQPQHF
TRBJ1-6,TRBV10-3,CAIARQENSPLHF
TRBJ1-2,TRBV18,CASSPDSYYGYTF
TRBJ2-3,TRBV27,CASRKVITDTQYF
TRBJ1-2,TRBV7-9,CASSTNNYGYTF
TRBJ1-1,TRBV5-1,CASSPNANMNTEAFF
TRBJ2-3,TRBV7-2,CASSLDWTGDTQYF
TRBJ1-4,TRBV27,CASRSQVATNEKLFF
TRBJ2-5,TRBV5-5,CASSAQETQYF
TRBJ2-1,TRBV6-5,CASSKTYNEQFF
TRBJ1-6,TRBV30,CAWSTTGTGNSPLHF
TRBJ2-2,TRBV12-3/TRBV12-4,CASSLAGQGPGELFF
TRBJ2-1,TRBV12-3/TRBV12-4,CASTLDSFPFNEQFF
TRBJ2-1,TRBV7-2,CASSLGPGSNEQFF
TRBJ1-6,TRBV28,CASSLIRQGANNSPLHF
TRBJ2-6,TRBV6-5,CASSGSDRGISGANVLTF
TRBJ2-3,TRBV3-1,CASSSDLGQGRTDTQYF
TRBJ1-1,TRBV5-1,CASSPPGVPEAFF
TRBJ1-2,TRBV20-1,CSARPRQGDNYGYTF
TRBJ2-5,TRBV5-1,CASSGQGVQETQYF
TRBJ2-6,TRBV9,CASSVRTWAGANVLTF
TRBJ1-4,TRBV29-1,CSVRTGQVNEKLFF
TRBJ2-7,TRBV11-2,CASSQYGQYNEQYF
TRBJ1-2,TRBV6-1,CASIPPVSGVGYTF
TRBJ1-5,TRBV19,CASRQVTGNQPQHF
TRBJ2-5,TRBV29-1,CSVEGQGREETQYF
TRBJ2-3,TRBV10-1,CASSVALAGEDTQYF
TRBJ2-1,TRBV3-1,CASSQEGGEQFF
TRBJ1-5,TRBV7-3,CASSLNAQPNQPQHF
TRBJ2-1,TRBV6-4,CASSEEASGGYNEQFF